This T cell receptor beta chain was captured in a study of shared clonotypes between healthy human individuals. Naive-designated CD8 cells lacked CD45RO, were positively enriched for CCR7, and omitted terminally differentiated effector memory CD45RA+ cells. Donors comprised only Caucasian adults living in Nashville, Tennessee. V dropped 0 bases and J dropped 5 bases, with 14 bases sitting between them. From germline, CDR1 is MRHNA and CDR2 SNTAGT. The CDR3 has 15 residues. Generated by immunoSEQ multiplex PCR, the TCRdb table keeps only in-frame clones and is missing some. Among roughly 2.1 million clones, 85% to 95% were seen once, and the ten largest hold more than 1.5%. This clone has just one count.

The chain employs TRBV6-4 and TRBJ2-7; D not resolved. The clonotype was recovered from a man aged 18 to 30 in good health. Some clones in this sample may be carry-over from other donors' samples. Sequences were obtained from naive CD8+ T cells from PBMCs. In nucleotides, the CDR3 is TGTGCCAGCAGTGACTCGATTTTCTGGTTAGACGAGCAGTACTTC. It yields the protein CASSDSIFWLDEQYF.